This paragraph reports one TCR beta chain. Its antigen remains unidentified. The CDR3 spans 15 residues. V dropped 5 bases and J dropped 1; count of bases not matched to a gene: 6. CDR1 is MNHEY and CDR2 is SVGAGI in the germline V gene. TCRdb used MiXCR to reprocess the RACE reads, holding one entry per CDR3 protein. The data hold roughly 250,000 distinct CDR3 sequences, with about 9% observed a single time. This sample was included in a study of human T cells and chemical hapten exposure. Time point noted: pre-sensitization, week 0. Treatment denoted: therapeutic diphenylcyclopropenone sensitization with weekly scalp DPC. Study-wide findings and caveats: PT1 expanded TCR counts correlated positively with patch test score. No change in TCRs above 1 in 1000 frequency was produced by DPC sensitization. Expanded TCRs made up significantly more big CDR3 similarity clusters than controls did.

Sequences were derived from whole blood, sampled in connection with sensitization to the hapten diphenylcyclopropenone (DPC). The sequence derives from a woman aged 35 to 49 with alopecia areata. Some clones in this sample may be carry-over from other donors' samples. The V and J genes are TRBV6-5 and TRBJ2-3, with TRBD1 identical over 7 bases. The CDR3 protein is CASSGEGAGTDTQYF. CDR3 nucleotides: TGTGCCAGCAGTGGAGAGGGGGCAGGCACAGATACGCAGTATTTT.